The 18 T cell receptor beta chains presented below share a single source sample, sequenced in a study of shared clonotypes between healthy human individuals. Sequencing used immunoSEQ multiplex PCR; TCRdb keeps in-frame clones, though not all of them. The repertoire holds approximately 2.5 million clones, with under 95% as singletons. The sequenced sample consisted of naive CD4+ T cells from PBMCs. Specified subset: CD45RA+ positively selected. The receptors come from a man between 18 and 35 years old in good health. Some clones in this sample may be carry-over from other donors' samples.

Of note for this clone: Other DNA sequences in the sample encode the same CDR3. This chain joins TRBV5-1 and TRBJ2-6; perhaps TRBD1 as D (5 bases). The CDR3 is 15 amino acids. Looked up from germline, CDR1 is SGHRS and CDR2 is YFSETQ. The V end was cut by 4 bases, the J end by 1 base, with 9 bases between. As DNA, the CDR3 is TGCGCCAGCAGCCTGACAGCTTCTGGGGCCAACGTCCTGACTTTC. Amino acid sequence: CASSLTASGANVLTF.

The sample holds one count of this clone. V and J are TRBV7-8 and TRBJ2-1; 8 positions match TRBD1. The junction had 11 bases not matched to a gene; V was cut back by 4 bases and J by 0 bases. This CDR3 is 18 amino acids long. Germline CDR1 SGHVS, CDR2 FQNEAQ. CDR3 bases: TGTGCCAGCAGCTCATATATCAGACAGGGGAGCTCCTACAATGAGCAGTTCTTC. As protein: CASSSYIRQGSSYNEQFF.

The chain joins TRBV2 to TRBJ1-5; maybe TRBD1 (5 bases). The V end was cut by 2 bases, the J end by 7 bases, with 15 bases between. The CDR3 consists of 15 residues. Germline values: CDR1 SNHLY, CDR2 FYNNEI. CDR3 DNA: TGTGCCAGCAGTGAACGGAAATGGGGGGAGCAGCCCCAGCATTTT. Its protein is CASSERKWGEQPQHF.

The chain carries TRBV28 and TRBJ2-3; weak D call: TRBD1 (6 bases). The CDR3 consists of 15 residues. V lost 8 bases, J lost 3 bases, and 18 bases lay in between. CDR1 is MDHEN and CDR2 is SYDVKM in the germline V gene. CDR3 in amino acids: CASHDLTGMTDTQYF. CDR3 coding DNA: TGTGCCAGCCACGATCTGACAGGAATGACAGATACGCAGTATTTT.

The V call is TRBV4-1, the J call TRBJ2-5; 12 nucleotides agree with TRBD2. This CDR3 contains 18 residues. Germline V lookup: CDR1 MGHRA, CDR2 YSYEKL. V was clipped by 0 bases and J by 6 bases; unmatched bases: 11. CDR3 protein: CASSQDRSDGLAGQTQYF. The CDR3 bases are TGCGCCAGCAGCCAAGATAGGTCAGACGGACTAGCGGGACAGACCCAGTACTTC.

Regarding this clone: The same CDR3 also results from other DNA sequences found in this sample. The chain is built from TRBV18 and TRBJ2-5, with D uncertain. Trimming removed 2 bases from V and 5 bases from J, with 6 bases in between. The CDR3 is 12 residues long. Germline V gives CDR1 KGHSH, CDR2 LQKENI. The CDR3 DNA sequence: TGTGCCAGCTCACCAAACGAGGAGACCCAGTACTTC. Translation: CASSPNEETQYF.

V is TRBV7-3 and J is TRBJ2-6, with unresolved D. From germline, CDR1 is SGHTA and CDR2 FQGTGA. V lost 4 bases to trimming and J lost 0 bases, with 16 bases between them. This CDR3 comprises 18 residues. CDR3 sequence reads: CASSSPSLGSSGANVLTF. The CDR3 nucleotides read TGTGCCAGCAGCTCTCCGAGCCTTGGAAGCTCTGGGGCCAACGTCCTGACTTTC.

DNA for the CDR3: TGTGCCAGCAGACTAAGACAGGGTTACTACACCTTC. It translates to CASRLRQGYYTF. This chain uses TRBV28 with TRBJ1-2, with 7 nucleotides matching TRBD1. Germline V lookup: CDR1 MDHEN, CDR2 SYDVKM. This CDR3 spans 12 amino acids. Germline trimming cut 6 bases from V and 10 bases from J; bases unmatched to any gene: 8.

This chain links TRBV11-2 with TRBJ1-1; possible D gene TRBD1, 6 bases. This CDR3 is 14 amino acids long. V dropped 1 base and J dropped 6 bases, with 12 bases sitting between them. CDR1 SGHAT and CDR2 FQNNGV come from the germline V gene. CDR3 bases: TGTGCCAGCAGCTTAGTTGCGGGGGGCTCTGAAGCTTTCTTT. Protein sequence: CASSLVAGGSEAFF.

V gene TRBV5-6 combines with J gene TRBJ1-1; 8 bases map to TRBD1. CDR1 SGHDT and CDR2 YYEEEE come from the germline V gene. With V trimmed by 4 bases and J by 4 bases, 3 bases remained unmatched. The CDR3 totals 13 residues. The CDR3 spells CASSDTGGTEAFF. As DNA, the CDR3 is TGTGCCAGCAGCGATACAGGGGGCACTGAAGCTTTCTTT.

For the CDR3, the DNA is TGTGCCATCAGTGAGTCTGGGGTTCAGGGTAGCGGGAGGATAGATGAGCAGTTCTTC. It yields the protein CAISESGVQGSGRIDEQFF. V is TRBV10-3 and J is TRBJ2-1; 10 bases match TRBD2. V was clipped by 0 bases and J by 8 bases; unmatched bases: 16. The germline V gene has CDR1 ENHRY and CDR2 SYGVKD. CDR3 length: 19 amino acids.

V gene TRBV18 combines with J gene TRBJ2-2; the match to TRBD2 covers 11 bases. CDR1 is KGHSH, CDR2 LQKENI, per germline. V shed 5 bases, J shed 4 bases, and the junction held 6 bases outside the gene matches. The CDR3 runs 16 residues. The CDR3 protein is CASSVLAGGVTGELFF. The CDR3 nucleotides read TGTGCCAGCTCAGTTCTAGCGGGAGGCGTCACCGGGGAGCTGTTTTTT.

To note about this clone: The same CDR3 arises from other DNA sequences in this sample as well. The gene calls are TRBV5-1 and TRBJ2-1; possible D gene TRBD2, 5 bases. Germline V CDR1 and CDR2: SGHRS, YFSETQ. Trimming shortened V by 2 bases and J by 4 bases, and 13 bases separated the two germline ends. This CDR3 has 15 amino acids. Written as DNA, the CDR3 is TGCGCCAGCAGCTTCTCAAGCGGAGTATACAATGAGCAGTTCTTC. Translated, it gives CASSFSSGVYNEQFF. The whole variable domain, remainder taken from reference TRBV5-1 and TRBJ2-1, is KAGVTQTPRYLIKTRGQQVTLSCSPISGHRSVSWYQQTPGQGLQFLFEYFSETQRNKGNFPGRFSGRQFSNSRSEMNVSTLELGDSALYLCASSFSSGVYNEQFFGPGTRLTVL.

The V call is TRBV28, the J call TRBJ1-2; D might be TRBD1 (5 bases). The V gene lost 4 bases and the J gene lost 13 bases, with 28 bases spanning the gap. CDR3 length: 16 residues. CDR1 and CDR2 from the germline V gene are MDHEN and SYDVKM. This chain's CDR3 is CASSSQGGPRDRSGTF. For the CDR3, the DNA is TGTGCCAGCAGTTCGCAGGGCGGACCGAGGGATCGTTCGGGCACCTTC.

The J gene is TRBJ1-2, the V gene TRBV6-5, with TRBD1 as a possible D gene (6 bases). CDR1 is MNHEY and CDR2 is SVGAGI in the germline V gene. The CDR3 is 15 amino acids. Trimming pared 0 bases from V and 7 bases from J, leaving 15 bases between. CDR3: CASSYSGTSLGGYTF. In DNA, the CDR3 is TGTGCCAGCAGTTACTCCGGGACATCACTCGGTGGCTACACCTTC.

The sample holds one count of this clone. The CDR3 bases are TGTGCCAGCAGCGTAGTGACAGGGGGCACGGAGACCCAGTACTTC. It codes for CASSVVTGGTETQYF. This chain connects TRBV9 to TRBJ2-5; 10 bases are a match to TRBD1. Per the germline V gene, CDR1 is SGDLS and CDR2 is YYNGEE. This CDR3 is built from 15 residues. The ends lost 0 bases at V and 5 bases at J; junction bases unmatched: 4.

The rearrangement links TRBV28 to TRBJ1-1, with D tentatively TRBD1 (6 bases). The V and J ends lost 7 bases and 6 bases respectively, with 15 bases between them. In germline, CDR1 is MDHEN, CDR2 SYDVKM. The CDR3 is 13 residues long. This CDR3 is CASTYGGASEAFF. DNA for the CDR3: TGTGCCAGCACGTACGGGGGGGCGTCTGAAGCTTTCTTT.

The gene calls are TRBV19 and TRBJ2-5, with D possibly being TRBD1 (6 bases). The CDR3 length is 14 residues. Germline CDR1 LNHDA, CDR2 SQIVND (reference sequence). V was trimmed by 7 bases and J by 1 base, leaving 13 bases between them. Written as DNA, the CDR3 is TGTGCCAGTAAATCCGGGACACTCCAAGAGACCCAGTACTTC. The encoded protein is CASKSGTLQETQYF.